Each of the 12 T cell receptor beta chains below was sequenced from the same sample in a study of T cell responses to AZD1222 COVID-19 vaccine. Profiled with immunoSEQ multiplex PCR; TCRdb holds only in-frame clones, not every one. The table shows 140,000 to 150,000 clones, with roughly 90% occurring only once. The source was peripheral blood, collected on day 0 of AZD1222 vaccination. The receptors originated from an adult in good health.

The chain couples TRBV5-5 to TRBJ2-3; D is uncertain. V lost 2 bases, J lost 3 bases, and 10 bases lay in between. The germline V gene encodes CDR1 SGHKS and CDR2 YYEKEE (reference sequence). The CDR3 is made up of 14 amino acids. The CDR3 loop is CASSFPSGTDTQYF. CDR3 DNA: TGTGCCAGCAGCTTTCCCTCCGGGACAGATACGCAGTATTTT.

The V call is TRBV11-2, the J call TRBJ2-7; D gene ambiguous. The ends were cut back, 0 bases at V and 0 bases at J, with 12 bases in the middle. Germline V lookup: CDR1 SGHAT, CDR2 FQNNGV. CDR3 length: 16 amino acids. The CDR3: CASSLEPEVSSYEQYF. The CDR3 DNA sequence: TGTGCCAGCAGCTTAGAACCCGAGGTGAGCTCCTACGAGCAGTACTTC.

This chain joins TRBV7-3 and TRBJ2-5; 8 bases fit TRBD2. The V gene end was trimmed by 3 bases and the J gene end by 1 base; junction bases not matched to a gene: 4. Germline V gene data show CDR1 as SGHTA and CDR2 as FQGTGA. The CDR3 has 15 residues. The CDR3 DNA sequence: TGTGCCAGCAGCTTGGCGGGAGGCATCCAAGAGACCCAGTACTTC. This codes for CASSLAGGIQETQYF.

The genes are TRBV5-4 and TRBJ2-1; D gene ambiguous. V was clipped by 1 base and J by 10 bases, with 12 bases between them. This CDR3 comprises 13 residues. The V gene's germline CDR1 is SGHNT and CDR2 YYREEE (reference sequence). This CDR3 reads CASSLHQKPEQFF. DNA of the CDR3: TGTGCCAGCAGCTTGCACCAGAAGCCGGAGCAGTTCTTC.

The chain has TRBV19 and TRBJ1-5; D uncertain. With 7 bases removed from V and 4 bases from J, the gap between germline ends came to 14 bases. The CDR3 spans 14 residues. Germline V lookup: CDR1 LNHDA, CDR2 SQIVND (reference sequence). The CDR3 DNA follows: TGTGCCAGTAATGAAAATCCCCATAATCAGCCCCAGCATTTT. Protein sequence: CASNENPHNQPQHF.

The chain uses TRBV7-9 and TRBJ2-5, with D possibly being TRBD1 (5 bases). The germline V gene encodes CDR1 SEHNR and CDR2 FQNEAQ (reference sequence). CDR3 length: 13 amino acids. V gave up 5 bases and J gave up 4 bases, with 11 bases separating them. The CDR3 spells CASSQTARETQYF. The CDR3 DNA is TGTGCCAGCAGCCAGACAGCTAGAGAGACCCAGTACTTC. The full variable domain, rest sourced from reference TRBV7-9 and TRBJ2-5, is DTGVSQNPRHKITKRGQNVTFRCDPISEHNRLYWYRQTLGQGPEFLTYFQNEAQLEKSRLLSDRFSAERPKGSFSTLEIQRTEQGDSAMYLCASSQTARETQYFGPGTRLLVL.

This rearrangement joins TRBV3-1 (or the pseudogene TRBV3-2) to TRBJ2-7; tentatively, D is TRBD1 (6 bases). This CDR3 has 14 residues. Trimming pared 2 bases from V and 1 base from J, leaving 9 bases between. CDR1 LGHDT and CDR2 YNNKEL come from the germline V gene (reference sequence). The CDR3, as DNA: TGTGCCAGCAGCCAAAGAGGACAGTCCTACGAGCAGTACTTC. Protein: CASSQRGQSYEQYF.

The V and J genes are TRBV2 and TRBJ2-7, with D possibly TRBD2 on 6 matching bases. The length of the CDR3 is 13 residues. CDR1 SNHLY and CDR2 FYNNEI come from the germline V gene. V was clipped by 7 bases and J by 0 bases, with 10 bases between them. CDR3: CASTGTDSYEQYF. The DNA of the CDR3 is TGTGCCAGCACTGGGACTGACTCCTACGAGCAGTACTTC.

The V gene is TRBV7-9, the J gene TRBJ2-3; the D is unclear. Trimming left V 2 bases short and J 2 bases short, with 8 bases between. The CDR3 has 14 amino acids. Germline values: CDR1 SEHNR, CDR2 FQNEAQ (reference sequence). The CDR3 here is CASSLFDFTDTQYF. Written as DNA, the CDR3 is TGTGCCAGCAGCTTATTCGACTTCACAGATACGCAGTATTTT.

This chain joins TRBV5-1 and TRBJ2-5; 9 positions match TRBD2. Germline V gives CDR1 SGHRS, CDR2 YFSETQ. The ends lost 1 base at V and 5 bases at J; junction bases unmatched: 18. The CDR3 covers 19 residues. The CDR3 loop reads CASSLSPWTSEGLGETQYF. CDR3 DNA sequence: TGCGCCAGCAGCTTGAGCCCTTGGACTAGCGAGGGCCTTGGGGAGACCCAGTACTTC.

The chain carries TRBV7-3 and TRBJ2-2, with TRBD2 matching 10 bases. CDR1 is SGHTA and CDR2 is FQGTGA in the germline V gene. After removal of 2 bases from V and 2 bases from J, the junction contained 8 bases not matched to a gene. This CDR3 spans 18 amino acids. CDR3 sequence reads: CASSLVRTSGKNTGELFF. The CDR3, as DNA: TGTGCCAGCAGCTTAGTTCGAACTAGCGGGAAAAACACCGGGGAGCTGTTTTTT.

The rearrangement joins TRBV15 to TRBJ1-5; D remains unclear. The ends were cut back, 0 bases at V and 16 bases at J, with 13 bases in the middle. This CDR3 has 12 amino acids. Per germline, CDR1 LNHNV and CDR2 YYDKDF (reference sequence). CDR3 nucleotide sequence: TGTGCCACCAGCAGAGAGGGGATAGAGTTACATTTT. As protein: CATSREGIELHF.